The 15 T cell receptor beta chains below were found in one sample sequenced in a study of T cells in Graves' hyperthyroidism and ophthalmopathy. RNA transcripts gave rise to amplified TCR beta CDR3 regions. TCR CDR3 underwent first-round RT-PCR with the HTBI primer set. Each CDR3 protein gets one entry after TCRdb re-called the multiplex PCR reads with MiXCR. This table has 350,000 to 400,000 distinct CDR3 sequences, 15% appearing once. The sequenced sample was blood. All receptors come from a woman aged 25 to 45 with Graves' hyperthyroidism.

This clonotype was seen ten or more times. CDR3 sequence (DNA): TGTGCCAGCTCGGGCCCTAGGGCGGAGACCCAGTACTTC. Its protein product is CASSGPRAETQYF. This chain uses TRBV7-2 with TRBJ2-5; D not resolved. This CDR3 is 13 amino acids long. Trimming pared 8 bases from V and 5 bases from J, leaving 15 bases between. Per germline, CDR1 SGHTA and CDR2 FQGNSA.

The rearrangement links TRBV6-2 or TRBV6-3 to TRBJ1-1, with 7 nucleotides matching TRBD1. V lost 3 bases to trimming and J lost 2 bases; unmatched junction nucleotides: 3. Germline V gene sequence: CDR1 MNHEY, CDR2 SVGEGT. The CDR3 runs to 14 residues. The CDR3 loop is CASSYTGANTEAFF. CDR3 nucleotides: TGTGCCAGCAGTTATACAGGGGCAAACACTGAAGCTTTCTTT.

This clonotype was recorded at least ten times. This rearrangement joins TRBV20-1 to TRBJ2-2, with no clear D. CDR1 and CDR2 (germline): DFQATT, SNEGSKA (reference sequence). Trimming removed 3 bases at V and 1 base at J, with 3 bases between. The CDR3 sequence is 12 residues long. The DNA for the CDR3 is TGCAGTGCTAGTCGGAACACCGGGGAGCTGTTTTTT. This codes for CSASRNTGELFF.

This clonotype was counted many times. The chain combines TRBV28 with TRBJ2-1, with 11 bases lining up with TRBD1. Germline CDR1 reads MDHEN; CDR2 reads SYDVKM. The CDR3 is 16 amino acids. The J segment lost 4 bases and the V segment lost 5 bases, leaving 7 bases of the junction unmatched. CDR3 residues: CASSISGTGGYNEQFF. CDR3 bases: TGTGCCAGCAGTATTTCCGGGACAGGGGGATACAATGAGCAGTTCTTC.

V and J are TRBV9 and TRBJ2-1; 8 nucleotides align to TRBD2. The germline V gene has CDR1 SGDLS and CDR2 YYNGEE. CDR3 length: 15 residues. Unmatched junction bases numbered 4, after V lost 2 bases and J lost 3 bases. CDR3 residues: CASSVWSGSYNEQFF. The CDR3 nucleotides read TGTGCCAGCAGCGTTTGGAGCGGGAGCTACAATGAGCAGTTCTTC. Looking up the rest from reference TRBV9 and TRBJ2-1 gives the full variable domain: DSGVTQTPKHLITATGQRVTLRCSPRSGDLSVYWYQQSLDQGLQFLIQYYNGEERAKGNILERFSAQQFPDLHSELNLSSLELGDSALYFCASSVWSGSYNEQFFGPGTRLTVL.

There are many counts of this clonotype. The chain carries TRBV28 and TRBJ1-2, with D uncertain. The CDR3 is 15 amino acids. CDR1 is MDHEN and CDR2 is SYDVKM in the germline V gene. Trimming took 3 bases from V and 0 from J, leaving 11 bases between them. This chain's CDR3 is CASSFGVVSNYGYTF. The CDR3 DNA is TGTGCCAGCAGTTTTGGCGTAGTCTCTAACTATGGCTACACCTTC.

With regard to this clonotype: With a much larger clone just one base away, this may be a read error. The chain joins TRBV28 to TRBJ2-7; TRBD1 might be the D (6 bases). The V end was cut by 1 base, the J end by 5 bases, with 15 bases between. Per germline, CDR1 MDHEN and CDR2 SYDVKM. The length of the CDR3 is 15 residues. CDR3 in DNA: TGTGCCAGCAGTTTATTGGACAGTCGACCCCACGAGCAGTACTTC. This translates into CASSLLDSRPHEQYF.

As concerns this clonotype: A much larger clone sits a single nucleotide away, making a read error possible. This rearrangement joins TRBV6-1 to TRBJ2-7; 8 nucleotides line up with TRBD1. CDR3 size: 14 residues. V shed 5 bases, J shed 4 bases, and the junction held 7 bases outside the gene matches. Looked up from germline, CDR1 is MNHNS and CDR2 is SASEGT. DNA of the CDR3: TGTGCCAGCAGTACCTTGACAGGGGCGTACGAGCAGTACTTC. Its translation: CASSTLTGAYEQYF.

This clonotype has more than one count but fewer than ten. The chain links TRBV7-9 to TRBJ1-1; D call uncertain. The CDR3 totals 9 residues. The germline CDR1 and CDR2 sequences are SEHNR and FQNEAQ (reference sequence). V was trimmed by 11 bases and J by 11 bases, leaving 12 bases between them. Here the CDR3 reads CAPTLGAFF. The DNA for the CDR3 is TGTGCCCCGACGCTGGGGGCTTTCTTT.

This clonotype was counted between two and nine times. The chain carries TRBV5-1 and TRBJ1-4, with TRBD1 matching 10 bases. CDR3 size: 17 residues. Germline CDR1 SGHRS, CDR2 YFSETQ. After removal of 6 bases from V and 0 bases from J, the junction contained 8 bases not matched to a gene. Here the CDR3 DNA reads TGCGCCAGCACCCCGGGGACAGGGGTGACAACTAATGAAAAACTGTTTTTT. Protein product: CASTPGTGVTTNEKLFF.

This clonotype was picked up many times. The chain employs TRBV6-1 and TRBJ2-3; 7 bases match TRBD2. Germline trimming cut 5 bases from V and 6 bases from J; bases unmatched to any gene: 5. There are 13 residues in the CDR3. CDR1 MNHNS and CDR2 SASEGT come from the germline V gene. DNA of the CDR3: TGTGCCAGCAGTTCTATGACTAGCGATACGCAGTATTTT. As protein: CASSSMTSDTQYF.

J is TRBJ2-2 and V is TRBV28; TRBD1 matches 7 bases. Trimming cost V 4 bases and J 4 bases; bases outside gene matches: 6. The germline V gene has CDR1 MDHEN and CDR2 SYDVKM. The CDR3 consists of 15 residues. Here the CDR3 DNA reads TGTGCCAGCAGTTCGACCGGGACAGCCACCGGGGAGCTGTTTTTT. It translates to CASSSTGTATGELFF.

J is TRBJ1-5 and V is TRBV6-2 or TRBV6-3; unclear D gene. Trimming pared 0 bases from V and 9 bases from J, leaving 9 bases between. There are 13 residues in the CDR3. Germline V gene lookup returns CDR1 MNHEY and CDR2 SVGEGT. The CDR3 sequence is CASSYSSGLPQHF. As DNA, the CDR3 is TGTGCCAGCAGTTACTCGTCAGGTCTGCCCCAGCATTTT.

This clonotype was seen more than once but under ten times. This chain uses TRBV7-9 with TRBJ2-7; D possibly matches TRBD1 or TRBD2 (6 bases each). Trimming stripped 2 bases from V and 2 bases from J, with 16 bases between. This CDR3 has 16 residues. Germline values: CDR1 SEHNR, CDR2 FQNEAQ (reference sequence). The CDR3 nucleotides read TGTGCCAGCAGCTTATTTGGTACAGGGACTGCCTACGAGCAGTACTTC. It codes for CASSLFGTGTAYEQYF.

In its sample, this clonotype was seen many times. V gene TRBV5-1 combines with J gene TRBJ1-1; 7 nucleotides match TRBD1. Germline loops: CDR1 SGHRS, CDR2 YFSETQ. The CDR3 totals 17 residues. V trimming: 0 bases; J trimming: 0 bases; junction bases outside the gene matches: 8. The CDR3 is CASSLGGQRIMNTEAFF. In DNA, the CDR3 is TGCGCCAGCAGCTTGGGGGGACAGCGAATAATGAACACTGAAGCTTTCTTT.